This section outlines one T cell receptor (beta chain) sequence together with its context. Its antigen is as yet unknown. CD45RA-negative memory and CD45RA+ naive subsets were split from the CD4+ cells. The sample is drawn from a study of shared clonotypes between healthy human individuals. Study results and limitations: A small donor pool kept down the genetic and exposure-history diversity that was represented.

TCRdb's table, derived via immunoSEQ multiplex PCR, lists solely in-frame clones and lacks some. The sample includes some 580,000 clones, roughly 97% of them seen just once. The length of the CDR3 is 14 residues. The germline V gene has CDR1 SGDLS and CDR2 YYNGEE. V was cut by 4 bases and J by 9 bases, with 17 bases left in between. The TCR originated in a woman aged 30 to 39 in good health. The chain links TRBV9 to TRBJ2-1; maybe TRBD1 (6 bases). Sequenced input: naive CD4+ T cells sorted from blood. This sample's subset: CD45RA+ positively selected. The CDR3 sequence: CASSPPDRWAEQFF. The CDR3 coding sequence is TGTGCCAGCAGCCCACCAGACAGGTGGGCTGAGCAGTTCTTC. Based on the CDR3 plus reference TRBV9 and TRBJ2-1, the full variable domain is DSGVTQTPKHLITATGQRVTLRCSPRSGDLSVYWYQQSLDQGLQFLIQYYNGEERAKGNILERFSAQQFPDLHSELNLSSLELGDSALYFCASSPPDRWAEQFFGPGTRLTVL.